The entry below describes one TCR beta chain. This entry is derived from a study of blood T cell repertoires in COVID-19. The overall study: The United States, Italy and Spain were the sources of the acute and convalescent COVID-19 samples. T cells, B-cell-depleted T cells, or PBMCs supplied cDNA or gDNA.

Germline CDR1 and CDR2: MDHEN and SYDVKM. The CDR3 loop spans 14 amino acids. With 3 bases removed from V and 5 bases from J, the gap between germline ends came to 13 bases. Study processing details: Amplification of reference gene primers provided the estimated nucleated cell counts. Using immunoSEQ multiplex PCR, the repertoire was profiled, and TCRdb retains in-frame clones only, with some absent. V, J and clone size reflect that table, while D and trimming were determined from the DNA. This sample has 100,000 or so clones, with 81% found just once. The material sequenced was peripheral blood. The receptor's source is an older woman with acute or convalescent COVID-19. The chain employs TRBV28 and TRBJ1-1, with D possibly matching TRBD1 (5 bases). CDR3 DNA sequence: TGTGCCAGCAGTTTCACTTCCGGGGGGACTGAAGCTTTCTTT. Encoded protein: CASSFTSGGTEAFF.